This entry features one TCR beta chain sequence. The antigen is unknown. The data were obtained in a study of CD8+ T cells in alopecia areata. Turning to the study itself: Patients took tofacitinib for 6 to 18 months, followed by 6 drug-free months. By percentage of affected scalp area, the severity of treated patients was scored. The study, taken as a whole, reports: Only a single nonresponder existed, so baseline CD8+ expansion links stay unclear.

Isolated RNA was reverse transcribed into cDNA used as the sequencing template. Using immunoSEQ multiplex PCR, the repertoire was profiled, and TCRdb retains in-frame clones only, with some absent. Of 250,000 to 350,000 clones listed, 50% to 75% were seen once; the top ten hold 0.75% to 0.95%. As to treatment: oral pan-JAK inhibitor, 5-10 mg twice daily. Both peripheral blood and punch biopsies of lesional scalp skin were obtained from patients who had alopecia areata. CDR3 length: 11 amino acids. V trimming: 8 bases; J trimming: 8 bases; junction bases outside the gene matches: 8. Looked up from germline, CDR1 is SQVTM and CDR2 is ANQGSEA.

V usage is TRBV29-1 and J usage is TRBJ1-2, with 7 bases that match TRBD1. The clonotype comes from a human donor with alopecia areata. This specimen consisted of CD4+ T cells sorted from blood, obtained at week 52, from a patient treated with tofacitinib. CDR3 DNA: TGCAGCACCAGACAGGGAGAGGGCTACACCTTC. This translates into CSTRQGEGYTF.